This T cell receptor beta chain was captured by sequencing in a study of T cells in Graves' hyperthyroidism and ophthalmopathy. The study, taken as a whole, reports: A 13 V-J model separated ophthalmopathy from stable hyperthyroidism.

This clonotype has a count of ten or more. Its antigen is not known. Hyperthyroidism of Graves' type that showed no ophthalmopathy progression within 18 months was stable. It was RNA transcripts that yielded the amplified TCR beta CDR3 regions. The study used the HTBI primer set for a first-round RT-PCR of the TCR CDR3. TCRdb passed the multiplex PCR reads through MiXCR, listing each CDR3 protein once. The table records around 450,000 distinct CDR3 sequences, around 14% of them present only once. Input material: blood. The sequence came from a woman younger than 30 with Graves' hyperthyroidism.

Here the CDR3 DNA reads TGTGCCAGCAGCCCCGATCCCTATTACGAGCAGTACTTC. This translates into CASSPDPYYEQYF. The chain links TRBV6-1 to TRBJ2-7; no clear D gene. CDR1 is MNHNS, CDR2 SASEGT, per germline. V was shortened by 6 bases and J by 4 bases, with 13 bases between the two germline ends. CDR3 length equals 13 residues.